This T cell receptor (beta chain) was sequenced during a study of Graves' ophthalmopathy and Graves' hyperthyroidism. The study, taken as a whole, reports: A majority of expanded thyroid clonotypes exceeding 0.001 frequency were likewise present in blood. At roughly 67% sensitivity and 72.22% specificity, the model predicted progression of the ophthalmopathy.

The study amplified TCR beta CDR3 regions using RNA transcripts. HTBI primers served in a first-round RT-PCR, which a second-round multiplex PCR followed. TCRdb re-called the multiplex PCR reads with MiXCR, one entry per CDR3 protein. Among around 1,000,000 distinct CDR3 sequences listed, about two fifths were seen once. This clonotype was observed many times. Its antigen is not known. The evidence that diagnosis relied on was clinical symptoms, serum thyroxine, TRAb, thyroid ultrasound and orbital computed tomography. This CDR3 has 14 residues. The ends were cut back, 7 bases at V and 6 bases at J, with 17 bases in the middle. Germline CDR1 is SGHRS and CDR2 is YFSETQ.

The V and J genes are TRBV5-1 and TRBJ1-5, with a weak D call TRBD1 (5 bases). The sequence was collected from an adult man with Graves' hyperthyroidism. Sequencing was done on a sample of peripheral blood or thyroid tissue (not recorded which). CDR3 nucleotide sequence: TGCGCCAGCTCATGGACGGGGGTCGGTCAGCCCCAGCATTTT. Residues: CASSWTGVGQPQHF.